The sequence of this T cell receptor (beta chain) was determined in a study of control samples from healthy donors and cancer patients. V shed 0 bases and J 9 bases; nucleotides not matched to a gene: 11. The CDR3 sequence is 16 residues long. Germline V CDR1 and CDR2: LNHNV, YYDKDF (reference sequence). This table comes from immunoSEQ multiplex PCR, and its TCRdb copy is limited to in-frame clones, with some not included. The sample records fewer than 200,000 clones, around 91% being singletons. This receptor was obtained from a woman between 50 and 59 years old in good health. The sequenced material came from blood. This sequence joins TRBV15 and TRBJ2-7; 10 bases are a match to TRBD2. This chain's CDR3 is CATSRDPASGGISQYF. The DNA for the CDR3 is TGTGCCACCAGCAGAGATCCAGCTAGCGGGGGAATATCGCAGTACTTC.